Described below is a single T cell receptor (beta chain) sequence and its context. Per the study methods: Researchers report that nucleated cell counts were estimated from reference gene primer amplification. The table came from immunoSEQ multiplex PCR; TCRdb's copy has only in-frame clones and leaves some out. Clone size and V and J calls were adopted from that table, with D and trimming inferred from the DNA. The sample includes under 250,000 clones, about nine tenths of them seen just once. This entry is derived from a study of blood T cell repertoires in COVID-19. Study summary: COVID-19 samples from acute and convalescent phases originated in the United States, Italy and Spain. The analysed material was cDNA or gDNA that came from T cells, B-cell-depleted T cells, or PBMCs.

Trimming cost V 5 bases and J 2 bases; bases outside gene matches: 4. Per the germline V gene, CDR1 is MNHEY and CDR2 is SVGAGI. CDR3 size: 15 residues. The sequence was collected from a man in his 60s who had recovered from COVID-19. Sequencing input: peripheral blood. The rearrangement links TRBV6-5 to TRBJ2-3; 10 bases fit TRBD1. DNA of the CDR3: TGTGCCAGCAGTCAGGACAGGGGGTTCACAGATACGCAGTATTTT. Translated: CASSQDRGFTDTQYF.